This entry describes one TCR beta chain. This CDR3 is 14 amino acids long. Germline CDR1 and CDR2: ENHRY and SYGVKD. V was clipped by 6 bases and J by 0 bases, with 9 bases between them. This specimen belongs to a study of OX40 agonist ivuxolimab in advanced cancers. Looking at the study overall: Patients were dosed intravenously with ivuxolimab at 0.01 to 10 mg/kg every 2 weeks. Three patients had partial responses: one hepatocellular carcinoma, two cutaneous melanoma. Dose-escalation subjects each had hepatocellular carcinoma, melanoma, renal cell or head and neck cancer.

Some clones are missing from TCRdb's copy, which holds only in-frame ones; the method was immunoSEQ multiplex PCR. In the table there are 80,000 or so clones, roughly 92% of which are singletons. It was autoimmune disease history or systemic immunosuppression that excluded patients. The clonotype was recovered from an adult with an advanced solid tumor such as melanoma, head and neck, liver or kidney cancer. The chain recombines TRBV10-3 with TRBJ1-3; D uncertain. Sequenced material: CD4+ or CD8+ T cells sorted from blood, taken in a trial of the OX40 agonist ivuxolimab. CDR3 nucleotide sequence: TGTGCCATCAGAGAACAGAACTCTGGAAACACCATATATTTT. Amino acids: CAIREQNSGNTIYF.